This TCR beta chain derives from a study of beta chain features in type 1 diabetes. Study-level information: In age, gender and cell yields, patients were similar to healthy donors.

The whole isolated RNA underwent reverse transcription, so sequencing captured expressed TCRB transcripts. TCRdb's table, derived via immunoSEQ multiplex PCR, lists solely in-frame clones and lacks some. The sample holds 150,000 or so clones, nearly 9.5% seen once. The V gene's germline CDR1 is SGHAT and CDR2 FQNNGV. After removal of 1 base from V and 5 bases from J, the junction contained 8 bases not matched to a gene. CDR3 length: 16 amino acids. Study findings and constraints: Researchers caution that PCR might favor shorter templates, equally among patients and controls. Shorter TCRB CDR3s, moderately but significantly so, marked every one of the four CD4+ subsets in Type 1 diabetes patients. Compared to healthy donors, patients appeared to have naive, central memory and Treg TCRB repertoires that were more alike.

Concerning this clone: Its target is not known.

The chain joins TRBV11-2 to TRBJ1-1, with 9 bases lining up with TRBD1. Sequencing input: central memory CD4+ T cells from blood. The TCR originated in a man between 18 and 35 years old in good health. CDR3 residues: CASSLAPGTGRTEAFF. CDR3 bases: TGTGCCAGCAGCTTAGCCCCCGGGACAGGGAGAACTGAAGCTTTCTTT. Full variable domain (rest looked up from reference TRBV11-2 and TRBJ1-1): EAGVAQSPRYKIIEKRQSVAFWCNPISGHATLYWYQQILGQGPKLLIQFQNNGVVDDSQLPKDRFSAERLKGVDSTLKIQPAKLEDSAVYLCASSLAPGTGRTEAFFGQGTRLTVV.